This T cell receptor (beta chain) was retrieved from a study of T cells in Graves' hyperthyroidism and ophthalmopathy. At the level of the study: Peripheral blood samples were taken at initial diagnosis, prior to any treatment.

Exclusion followed for patients with uncontrolled infection, other autoimmune disease, pregnancy or lactation. The source of the PBMCs was less than 12 ml of fresh peripheral blood. RNA transcripts provided the source from which TCR beta CDR3 regions were amplified. HTBI primers were used for first-round RT-PCR of the TCR CDR3. TCRdb processed the multiplex PCR reads anew with MiXCR; each CDR3 protein has one entry. Of hundreds of thousands of distinct CDR3 sequences in the sample, approximately 20% were seen once. Germline CDR1 reads SNHLY; CDR2 reads FYNNEI. The CDR3 is 16 residues long. The V end lost 3 bases, the J end lost 7 bases, and 19 bases lay between the germline ends. This clonotype was recorded many times. Its antigen remains unidentified. General study points: Separating ophthalmopathy from stable hyperthyroidism was achieved by a 13 V-J model.

This TCR was sampled from a man aged 35 to 55 with Graves' hyperthyroidism. Specimen: blood. This chain connects TRBV2 to TRBJ1-5; D is ambiguous. Here the CDR3 DNA reads TGTGCCAGCAGTGAGGAGGGAGGTGCGTTGGTACAGCCCCAGCATTTT. Translation gives CASSEEGGALVQPQHF.